The 17 T cell receptor beta chains below all came from one sample that was sequenced in a study of T cells in Graves' hyperthyroidism and ophthalmopathy. TCR beta CDR3 regions were amplified from RNA transcripts. The primer set for the first-round RT-PCR of the TCR CDR3 was HTBI. In TCRdb, the multiplex PCR reads were re-called with MiXCR into one record per CDR3 protein. Of about 400,000 distinct CDR3 sequences listed, 15% were seen once; the top ten hold 32%. The sequenced sample consisted of blood. The receptors stem from a woman under 40 with Graves' hyperthyroidism.

This clonotype showed up many times. This chain links TRBV2 with TRBJ2-3, with D perhaps being TRBD1 or TRBD2 (5 bases each). The CDR3 runs to 14 residues. Trimming cost V 5 bases and J 3 bases, with 12 bases left between them. Germline loops: CDR1 SNHLY, CDR2 FYNNEI. The CDR3 DNA sequence: TGTGCCAGCAGTTATGTCGGGACGACAGATACGCAGTATTTT. Its protein product is CASSYVGTTDTQYF.

The chain is built from TRBV5-1 and TRBJ2-5; D is tentatively TRBD1 or TRBD2 (6 bases each). This CDR3 comprises 15 residues. V shed 0 bases and J shed 4 bases, with 13 bases lying between them. The germline gives CDR1 SGHRS, CDR2 YFSETQ. CDR3: CASSLASRGGETQYF. The CDR3 nucleotides read TGCGCCAGCAGCTTGGCTTCCAGGGGAGGAGAGACCCAGTACTTC.

V is TRBV11-2 and J is TRBJ2-1, with D uncertain. CDR1 SGHAT and CDR2 FQNNGV come from the germline V gene. There are 13 residues in the CDR3. Trimming shortened V by 6 bases and J by 0 bases, and 6 bases separated the two germline ends. CDR3 nucleotides: TGTGCCAGCAGGTTGAACTCCTACAATGAGCAGTTCTTC. Translating gives CASRLNSYNEQFF.

J is TRBJ2-5 and V is TRBV6-1, with TRBD1 as a possible D gene (6 bases). Trimming shortened V by 7 bases and J by 0 bases, and 15 bases separated the two germline ends. The CDR3 is 15 amino acids. Germline CDR1 and CDR2: MNHNS and SASEGT. The CDR3: CASTRGDRNQETQYF. The CDR3 DNA follows: TGTGCCAGCACCAGGGGAGATCGCAACCAAGAGACCCAGTACTTC.

The V call is TRBV2, the J call TRBJ2-7; D possibly corresponds to TRBD1 (7 bases). The CDR3 has 15 amino acids. The V gene's germline CDR1 is SNHLY and CDR2 FYNNEI. The V gene lost 6 bases and the J gene lost 4 bases, with 19 bases spanning the gap. The chain's CDR3 is CASRPGTDGTYEQYF. CDR3 DNA: TGTGCCAGCAGACCAGGGACAGACGGGACTTACGAGCAGTACTTC.

This clonotype was counted a few times. The J gene is TRBJ1-1, the V gene TRBV5-8, with TRBD1 matching 8 bases. This CDR3 is 15 amino acids long. In germline, CDR1 is SGHTS, CDR2 YDEGEE. Trimming took 5 bases from V and 5 from J; bases not matched to a gene: 11. The CDR3 sequence: CASSLFFTGGTEAFF. The CDR3 region has the DNA TGTGCCAGCAGTTTATTCTTTACAGGGGGGACTGAAGCTTTCTTT.

This clonotype was seen many times. The rearrangement links TRBV18 to TRBJ2-4; TRBD1 or TRBD2 may be the D gene (5 bases each). This CDR3 spans 13 amino acids. Per the germline V gene, CDR1 is KGHSH and CDR2 is LQKENI. The ends were cut back, 4 bases at V and 7 bases at J, with 11 bases in the middle. CDR3 nucleotides: TGTGCCAGCTCACGAGGGGTCCGGAACATTCAGTACTTC. This encodes CASSRGVRNIQYF. Combining the CDR3 with reference TRBV18 and TRBJ2-4 gives the whole variable domain NAGVMQNPRHLVRRRGQEARLRCSPMKGHSHVYWYRQLPEEGLKFMVYLQKENIIDESGMPKERFSAEFPKEGPSILRIQQVVRGDSAAYFCASSRGVRNIQYFGAGTRLSVL.

This clonotype was counted at least ten times. The rearrangement joins TRBV11-2 to TRBJ2-1; 13 positions agree with TRBD2. The CDR3 consists of 17 residues. Germline V gene lookup returns CDR1 SGHAT and CDR2 FQNNGV. V was pared by 4 bases and J by 3 bases, with 6 bases of the junction left unmatched. CDR3 in DNA: TGTGCCAGCAGCTCCGCGGGACTAGCGGGACTCTACAATGAGCAGTTCTTC. The encoded protein is CASSSAGLAGLYNEQFF. Full variable domain (remainder filled in from reference TRBV11-2 and TRBJ2-1): EAGVAQSPRYKIIEKRQSVAFWCNPISGHATLYWYQQILGQGPKLLIQFQNNGVVDDSQLPKDRFSAERLKGVDSTLKIQPAKLEDSAVYLCASSSAGLAGLYNEQFFGPGTRLTVL.

This clonotype showed up just once. This chain connects TRBV20-1 to TRBJ2-3; TRBD2 is a possible D gene (5 bases). CDR3 length: 16 amino acids. Germline V CDR1 and CDR2: DFQATT, SNEGSKA (reference sequence). Between the trimmed V and J ends, which lost 0 bases and 0 bases, there was a span of 13 bases. CDR3 protein: CSARETGIHSTDTQYF. The CDR3 DNA reads as TGCAGTGCTAGAGAAACGGGGATCCATAGCACAGATACGCAGTATTTT.

There are many counts of this clonotype. V is TRBV20-1 and J is TRBJ2-7; no definite D call. The germline CDR1 and CDR2 sequences are DFQATT and SNEGSKA (reference sequence). This CDR3 has 14 amino acids. V was clipped by 7 bases and J by 0 bases, with 16 bases between them. In DNA form, the CDR3 reads TGCAGTGTTATGGGGAACATCTACTCCTACGAGCAGTACTTC. This encodes CSVMGNIYSYEQYF.

This clonotype was seen repeatedly, ten times or more. This chain uses TRBV18 with TRBJ2-7; 9 bases are shared with TRBD2. Germline values: CDR1 KGHSH, CDR2 LQKENI. V lost 3 bases, J lost 2 bases, and 11 bases stayed unmatched. The CDR3 extends over 17 amino acids. For the CDR3, the DNA is TGTGCCAGCTCACCCGGGCCGGGGCTAGCGGGGACCTACGAGCAGTACTTC. Translation gives CASSPGPGLAGTYEQYF.

There are many counts of this clonotype. J is TRBJ1-1 and V is TRBV10-3, with TRBD1 as a possible D gene (5 bases). The CDR3 loop spans 14 amino acids. The germline gives CDR1 ENHRY, CDR2 SYGVKD. Trimming cost V 9 bases and J 0 bases, with 14 bases left between them. This CDR3 reads CAMGTGGMNTEAFF. In DNA form, the CDR3 reads TGTGCCATGGGAACGGGGGGGATGAACACTGAAGCTTTCTTT.

V and J are TRBV19 and TRBJ1-5; a weak D match, TRBD1 (6 bases). The CDR3 has 16 amino acids. Trimming left V 5 bases short and J 2 bases short, with 16 bases between. CDR1 is LNHDA, CDR2 SQIVND, per germline (reference sequence). Here the CDR3 reads CASSPRMEGGNQPQHF. The CDR3 DNA sequence: TGTGCCAGTAGTCCGCGGATGGAGGGGGGCAATCAGCCCCAGCATTTT.

CDR3 sequence: CASSYFTGDTEAFF. The CDR3 DNA follows: TGTGCCAGCAGTTACTTTACAGGGGACACTGAAGCTTTCTTT. The rearrangement joins TRBV6-5 to TRBJ1-1; 7 nucleotides match TRBD1. Germline V lookup: CDR1 MNHEY, CDR2 SVGAGI. Trimming took 1 base from V and 3 from J; bases not matched to a gene: 2. The CDR3 loop spans 14 amino acids.

The chain employs TRBV2 and TRBJ2-6, with D uncertain. The V gene lost 1 base and the J gene lost 0 bases, with 4 bases spanning the gap. The CDR3 covers 15 residues. The germline CDR1 and CDR2 sequences are SNHLY and FYNNEI. The CDR3 sequence is CASSEVASGANVLTF. In DNA form, the CDR3 reads TGTGCCAGCAGTGAAGTGGCCTCTGGGGCCAACGTCCTGACTTTC.

This clonotype was detected many times. The V gene is TRBV2, the J gene TRBJ1-2; a possible D gene is TRBD1 (5 bases). V was pared by 2 bases and J by 2 bases, with 12 bases between. The CDR3 has 15 amino acids. Germline CDR1 and CDR2: SNHLY and FYNNEI. CDR3 in DNA: TGTGCCAGCAGTGAATCGGGACTGAGAAACTATGGCTACACCTTC. Translating it yields CASSESGLRNYGYTF. Full variable domain (rest looked up from reference TRBV2 and TRBJ1-2): EPEVTQTPSHQVTQMGQEVILRCVPISNHLYFYWYRQILGQKVEFLVSFYNNEISEKSEIFDDQFSVERPDGSNFTLKIRSTKLEDSAMYFCASSESGLRNYGYTFGSGTRLTVV.

To note about this clonotype: An end of the junction does not agree with germline; a read error may underlie this. The chain uses TRBV20-1 and TRBJ1-2; TRBD1 is a possible D gene (5 bases). The CDR3 has 13 amino acids. Germline V gives CDR1 DFQATT, CDR2 SNEGSKA (reference sequence). The DNA for the CDR3 is TGCAGTGCTAGTGGGGGGGGAAACTATAGCTACACCTTC. Its protein product is CSASGGGNYSYTF.